Shown below are 30 T cell receptor beta chains from a single sample sequenced in a study of CD8 T cells in ankylosing spondylitis. TCRdb re-called the 5' RACE reads with MiXCR, one entry per CDR3 protein. The top ten clones hold approximately 0.61% of a sample with more than 200,000 distinct CDR3 sequences, 24% of them seen once. Sequencing was done on a sample of blood, either unsorted or a sorted T cell fraction (not recorded which). The source of these receptors is a male donor with ankylosing spondylitis or in good health (not recorded which).

The chain couples TRBV20-1 to TRBJ2-1; D possibly corresponds to TRBD2 (5 bases). This CDR3 comprises 16 residues. Germline V gene sequence: CDR1 DFQATT, CDR2 SNEGSKA (reference sequence). V lost 3 bases to trimming and J lost 1 base, with 16 bases between them. The CDR3 region is CSASGRAGRSYNEQFF. The CDR3 nucleotides read TGCAGTGCTAGTGGGAGAGCCGGTCGGTCCTACAATGAGCAGTTCTTC.

V is TRBV20-1 and J is TRBJ1-1, with no clear D. The germline gives CDR1 DFQATT, CDR2 SNEGSKA (reference sequence). The CDR3 has 14 residues. Trimming took 3 bases from V and 2 from J, leaving 13 bases between them. The chain's CDR3 is CSASKGQLNTEAFF. The DNA of the CDR3 is TGCAGTGCTAGCAAGGGCCAATTAAACACTGAAGCTTTCTTT.

A few counts support this clonotype. This sequence joins TRBV7-6 and TRBJ2-5, with a tentative D call TRBD2 (5 bases). Germline assignment: CDR1 SGHVS and CDR2 FNYEAQ. V lost 5 bases and J 0 bases, leaving 19 bases between the germline ends. This CDR3 spans 17 amino acids. The chain's CDR3 is CASSLVVSGSYQETQYF. CDR3 DNA: TGTGCCAGCAGCCTTGTCGTCAGCGGTTCGTACCAAGAGACCCAGTACTTC.

This clonotype has at least ten counts. The chain has TRBV20-1 and TRBJ2-3; no definite D call. The CDR3 spans 16 residues. Trimming removed 0 bases from V and 2 bases from J, with 15 bases in between. CDR1 and CDR2 from the germline V gene are DFQATT and SNEGSKA (reference sequence). The CDR3 DNA reads as TGCAGTGCTAGAGATGGGTCCCGTAATCCCACAGATACGCAGTATTTT. Translating it yields CSARDGSRNPTDTQYF.

This clonotype was found many times. The gene calls are TRBV7-2 and TRBJ2-4; 10 nucleotides align to TRBD1. The CDR3 sequence is 15 residues long. Germline lookup yields CDR1 SGHTA and CDR2 FQGNSA. Germline trimming cut 5 bases from V and 8 bases from J; bases unmatched to any gene: 9. The CDR3 here is CASSVDRGSRYIQYF. CDR3 in DNA: TGTGCCAGCAGCGTGGACAGGGGGAGTCGGTACATTCAGTACTTC.

The CDR3 nucleotides are TGTGCCAGCAGCTTAGCTGGAACGAAGGGGGGCTACACCTTC. Its protein is CASSLAGTKGGYTF. The V gene is TRBV7-9, the J gene TRBJ1-2; a weak D match, TRBD1 (5 bases). The CDR3 sequence is 14 residues long. Germline CDR1 SEHNR, CDR2 FQNEAQ (reference sequence). V was trimmed by 0 bases and J by 8 bases, leaving 13 bases between them.

The V gene is TRBV6-1, the J gene TRBJ2-5, with D perhaps being TRBD1 or TRBD2 (5 bases each). The CDR3 sequence is 14 residues long. The V end was cut by 5 bases, the J end by 2 bases, with 12 bases between. The germline gives CDR1 MNHNS, CDR2 SASEGT. CDR3 residues: CASSQGRLQETQYF. CDR3 sequence (DNA): TGTGCCAGCAGTCAGGGACGGTTGCAAGAGACCCAGTACTTC.

This clonotype was counted between two and nine times. The chain combines TRBV20-1 with TRBJ2-5; 7 bases line up with TRBD1. Per the germline V gene, CDR1 is DFQATT and CDR2 is SNEGSKA (reference sequence). V lost 1 base to trimming and J lost 1 base; unmatched junction nucleotides: 3. CDR3 length equals 14 residues. CDR3: CSARAGQVQETQYF. CDR3 coding DNA: TGCAGTGCTAGAGCCGGACAGGTCCAAGAGACCCAGTACTTC.

This clonotype was seen only a few times. This rearrangement joins TRBV12-3 or TRBV12-4 to TRBJ2-7; 7 nucleotides line up with TRBD1. The V segment lost 5 bases and the J segment 3 bases; nucleotides outside the gene matches: 4. The CDR3 sequence is 13 residues long. DNA for the CDR3: TGTGCCAGCAGTCCGACAGGGAGCTACGAGCAGTACTTC. Encoded protein: CASSPTGSYEQYF.

This clonotype was observed at least ten times. This chain joins TRBV11-3 and TRBJ1-2, with 7 nucleotides matching TRBD1. Unmatched junction bases numbered 3, after V lost 5 bases and J lost 0 bases. CDR3 length equals 14 residues. Germline V gives CDR1 SGHNT, CDR2 YENEEA. The CDR3 loop reads CASSLGQANYGYTF. The CDR3 DNA follows: TGTGCCAGCAGCCTTGGACAGGCTAACTATGGCTACACCTTC.

V gene TRBV20-1 combines with J gene TRBJ2-5; D is perhaps TRBD1 or TRBD2 (6 bases each). V was cut by 5 bases and J by 5 bases, with 18 bases left in between. The CDR3 has 14 amino acids. Looked up from germline, CDR1 is DFQATT and CDR2 is SNEGSKA (reference sequence). The chain's CDR3 is CSAPQWGAPETQYF. In DNA form, the CDR3 reads TGCAGTGCTCCCCAGTGGGGGGCCCCCGAGACCCAGTACTTC.

Many counts were recorded for this clonotype. The chain combines TRBV20-1 with TRBJ2-6; 10 bases are a match to TRBD1. Trimming cost V 6 bases and J 0 bases; bases outside gene matches: 11. The CDR3 has 18 amino acids. Germline V lookup: CDR1 DFQATT, CDR2 SNEGSKA (reference sequence). The CDR3 region is CSAPGTGVLSSGANVLTF. The CDR3 nucleotides are TGCAGTGCCCCTGGGACAGGGGTTCTCAGCTCTGGGGCCAACGTCCTGACTTTC.

This clonotype occurred many times. V usage is TRBV3-1 and J usage is TRBJ2-1; possibly TRBD2 for D (7 bases). The CDR3 extends over 16 amino acids. From germline, CDR1 is LGHDT and CDR2 YNNKEL (reference sequence). Trimming took off 4 bases at V and 4 bases at J, with 17 bases between the two ends. This CDR3 is CASSRRGRGSYNEQFF. In DNA form, the CDR3 reads TGTGCCAGCAGCCGGAGGGGGAGGGGGTCGTACAATGAGCAGTTCTTC.

This clonotype appeared a few times. This sequence joins TRBV6-5 and TRBJ2-7; D possibly uses TRBD1 or TRBD2 (6 bases each). Germline CDR1 MNHEY, CDR2 SVGAGI. CDR3 size: 15 residues. V lost 0 bases, J lost 0 bases, and 9 bases lay in between. CDR3 protein: CASSYSGGHSYEQYF. Written as DNA, the CDR3 is TGTGCCAGCAGTTACTCTGGGGGGCACTCCTACGAGCAGTACTTC.

The chain employs TRBV29-1 and TRBJ2-7; 8 bases line up with TRBD2. V gave up 5 bases and J gave up 6 bases; unmatched junction bases: 15. The CDR3 runs to 15 residues. Germline loops: CDR1 SQVTM, CDR2 ANQGSEA. The CDR3 DNA reads TGCAGCGTTACCCCCTCCGGGGGGGCAAGGGGCGAGCAGTACTTC. This gives the protein CSVTPSGGARGEQYF.

The chain joins TRBV24-1 to TRBJ2-5; weak D call: TRBD2 (5 bases). V lost 5 bases, J lost 1 base, and 19 bases lay in between. The germline CDR1 and CDR2 sequences are KGHDR and SFDVKD. The CDR3 length is 17 residues. CDR3 nucleotides: TGTGCCACCAGTGGAGTGCTAGGAGGCTCGACCCAAGAGACCCAGTACTTC. Protein sequence: CATSGVLGGSTQETQYF.

This chain joins TRBV29-1 and TRBJ2-7, with 8 positions matching TRBD1. After removal of 6 bases from V and 3 bases from J, the junction contained 7 bases not matched to a gene. Germline V gene sequence: CDR1 SQVTM, CDR2 ANQGSEA. The CDR3 has 13 amino acids. The CDR3 DNA is TGCAGCGTACTCCAGGGGGCGAGCTACGAGCAGTACTTC. Amino acids: CSVLQGASYEQYF.

This clonotype was recorded at least ten times. The rearrangement uses TRBV12-3 or TRBV12-4 and TRBJ1-1; tentatively, D is TRBD1 (6 bases). This CDR3 is built from 14 residues. V was pared by 7 bases and J by 1 base, with 13 bases between. The CDR3 protein is CASTPGHQNTEAFF. The CDR3 DNA reads as TGTGCCAGCACCCCGGGACACCAGAACACTGAAGCTTTCTTT.

The V gene is TRBV30, the J gene TRBJ2-2; D gene uncertain. Looked up from germline, CDR1 is GTSNPN and CDR2 is SVGIG (reference sequence). Trimming removed 4 bases from V and 9 bases from J, with 6 bases in between. The CDR3 contains 10 residues. CDR3 DNA: TGTGCCTGGACCTCAAGGGAGCTGTTTTTT. Its protein is CAWTSRELFF.

This clonotype has ten or more counts. The chain combines TRBV5-4 with TRBJ2-5, with TRBD1 matching over 10 bases. V lost 4 bases to trimming and J lost 4 bases; unmatched junction nucleotides: 10. The CDR3 consists of 16 residues. Germline V gene data show CDR1 as SGHNT and CDR2 as YYREEE (reference sequence). This CDR3 is CASSTKTGGSRETQYF. In DNA, the CDR3 is TGTGCCAGCAGCACAAAGACAGGGGGCTCACGAGAGACCCAGTACTTC.

The chain carries TRBV20-1 and TRBJ1-2; D is unresolved. The length of the CDR3 is 10 residues. The germline V gene has CDR1 DFQATT and CDR2 SNEGSKA (reference sequence). The ends were cut back, 5 bases at V and 8 bases at J, with 9 bases in the middle. The CDR3 sequence: CSAGKWGYTF. CDR3 nucleotides: TGCAGTGCTGGGAAGTGGGGCTACACCTTC.

V usage is TRBV12-3 or TRBV12-4 and J usage is TRBJ2-1, with 8 bases aligning to TRBD1. The CDR3 runs to 15 residues. Losses at the gene ends were 6 bases for V and 7 bases for J; bases not matched to a gene: 11. The CDR3 sequence is CASRVDRGGGNEQFF. The CDR3 DNA reads TGTGCCAGCAGGGTCGACAGGGGTGGTGGGAATGAGCAGTTCTTC.

There are a few counts of this clonotype. The chain is built from TRBV10-3 and TRBJ2-5, with 8 bases lining up with TRBD2. CDR1 and CDR2 (germline): ENHRY, SYGVKD. This CDR3 is built from 14 residues. With 4 bases clipped from V and 5 bases from J, the junction kept 6 bases outside the gene matches. CDR3 DNA: TGTGCCATCAGTGGGACGGGAGGGGTTGAGACCCAGTACTTC. As protein: CAISGTGGVETQYF.

There are many counts of this clonotype. The chain joins TRBV6-1 to TRBJ1-6; the D gene is possibly TRBD1 (6 bases). The CDR3 has 14 amino acids. Trimming removed 9 bases at V and 8 bases at J, with 17 bases between. Germline assignment: CDR1 MNHNS and CDR2 SASEGT. The CDR3 here is CASKVGGKDSPLHF. The CDR3 nucleotides are TGTGCCAGTAAGGTAGGGGGTAAGGATTCACCCCTCCACTTT.

This clonotype was observed at least ten times. The rearrangement joins TRBV12-3 or TRBV12-4 to TRBJ2-2; D gene uncertain. Deletions cut 8 bases from V and 1 base from J, with 14 bases between. The CDR3 sequence is 15 residues long. The CDR3 region is CASGVNTGNTGELFF. The CDR3 DNA follows: TGTGCCAGCGGTGTGAACACGGGGAACACCGGGGAGCTGTTTTTT.

There are a few counts of this clonotype. V is TRBV10-3 and J is TRBJ2-5; D is perhaps TRBD1 (5 bases). V was pared by 2 bases and J by 7 bases, with 11 bases between. CDR1 is ENHRY and CDR2 is SYGVKD in the germline V gene. The CDR3 is 13 amino acids. The CDR3 nucleotides read TGTGCCATCAGTGAGGACAGAGATGGGACCCAGTACTTC. This encodes CAISEDRDGTQYF.

V is TRBV20-1 and J is TRBJ1-2, with TRBD1 identical over 7 bases. Germline-derived CDR1 and CDR2 are DFQATT and SNEGSKA (reference sequence). There are 16 residues in the CDR3. V was pared by 0 bases and J by 2 bases, with 9 bases of the junction left unmatched. CDR3 loop: CSARETGWGENYGYTF. DNA for the CDR3: TGCAGTGCTAGAGAGACAGGGTGGGGCGAAAACTATGGCTACACCTTC.

The rearrangement joins TRBV12-3 or TRBV12-4 to TRBJ1-2; 7 bases are shared with TRBD1. V gave up 5 bases and J gave up 1 base; unmatched junction bases: 7. CDR3 length: 15 residues. The CDR3 is CASSIRQGYNYGYTF. CDR3 sequence (DNA): TGTGCCAGCAGTATCCGACAGGGATATAACTATGGCTACACCTTC.

The chain recombines TRBV20-1 with TRBJ1-2; D call uncertain. Germline V gene data show CDR1 as DFQATT and CDR2 as SNEGSKA (reference sequence). This CDR3 is built from 11 residues. The CDR3 protein is CSPRSNYGYTF. The CDR3 DNA is TGCAGCCCCCGAAGTAACTATGGCTACACCTTC.

This clonotype was counted a few times. The chain combines TRBV29-1 with TRBJ2-7, with D possibly TRBD1 on 6 matching bases. V lost 1 base, J lost 11 bases, and 30 bases lay in between. Looked up from germline, CDR1 is SQVTM and CDR2 is ANQGSEA. The CDR3 is 17 residues long. The CDR3 sequence: CSVEAHEEAGVPPGEYF. DNA of the CDR3: TGCAGCGTTGAAGCCCACGAGGAGGCAGGGGTCCCTCCTGGGGAGTACTTC.